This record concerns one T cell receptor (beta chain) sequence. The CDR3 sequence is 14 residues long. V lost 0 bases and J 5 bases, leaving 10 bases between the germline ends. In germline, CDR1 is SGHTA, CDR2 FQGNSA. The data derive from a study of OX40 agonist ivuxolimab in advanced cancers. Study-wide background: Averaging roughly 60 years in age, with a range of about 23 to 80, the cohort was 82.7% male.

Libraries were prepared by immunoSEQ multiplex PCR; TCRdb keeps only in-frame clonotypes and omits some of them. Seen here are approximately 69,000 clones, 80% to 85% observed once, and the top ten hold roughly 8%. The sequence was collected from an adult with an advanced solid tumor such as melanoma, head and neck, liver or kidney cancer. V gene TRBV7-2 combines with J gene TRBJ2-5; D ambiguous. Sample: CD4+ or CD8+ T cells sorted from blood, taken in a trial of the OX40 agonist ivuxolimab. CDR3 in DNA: TGTGCCAGCAGCTTAGCGGTCACGGAGGAGACCCAGTACTTC. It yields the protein CASSLAVTEETQYF.